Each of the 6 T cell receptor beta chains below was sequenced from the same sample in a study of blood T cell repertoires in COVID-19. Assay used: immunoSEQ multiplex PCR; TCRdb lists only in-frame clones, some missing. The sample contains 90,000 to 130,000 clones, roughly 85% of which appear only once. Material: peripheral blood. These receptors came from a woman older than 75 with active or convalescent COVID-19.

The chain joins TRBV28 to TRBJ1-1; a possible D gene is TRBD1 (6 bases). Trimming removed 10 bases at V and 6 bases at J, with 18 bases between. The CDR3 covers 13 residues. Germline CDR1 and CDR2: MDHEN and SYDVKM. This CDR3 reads CATSRGAWAEAFF. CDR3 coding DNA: TGTGCCACCAGCCGGGGGGCGTGGGCTGAAGCTTTCTTT.

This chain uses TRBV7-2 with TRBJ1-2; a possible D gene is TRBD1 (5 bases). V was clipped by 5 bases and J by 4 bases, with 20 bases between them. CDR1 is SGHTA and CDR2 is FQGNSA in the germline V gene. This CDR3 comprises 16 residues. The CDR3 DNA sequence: TGTGCCAGCAGCCCTTATAGGGCGGAGGGGATCTATGGCTACACCTTC. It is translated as CASSPYRAEGIYGYTF.

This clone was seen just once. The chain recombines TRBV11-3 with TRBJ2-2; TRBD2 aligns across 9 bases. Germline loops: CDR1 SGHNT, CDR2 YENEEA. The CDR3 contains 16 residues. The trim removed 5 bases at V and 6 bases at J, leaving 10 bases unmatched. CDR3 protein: CASSTGLATGAGELFF. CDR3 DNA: TGTGCCAGCAGCACGGGACTAGCCACCGGGGCCGGGGAGCTGTTTTTT. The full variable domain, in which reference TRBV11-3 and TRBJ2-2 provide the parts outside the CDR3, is EAGVVQSPRYKIIEKKQPVAFWCNPISGHNTLYWYLQNLGQGPELLIRYENEEAVDDSQLPKDRFSAERLKGVDSTLKIQPAELGDSAVYLCASSTGLATGAGELFFGEGSRLTVL.

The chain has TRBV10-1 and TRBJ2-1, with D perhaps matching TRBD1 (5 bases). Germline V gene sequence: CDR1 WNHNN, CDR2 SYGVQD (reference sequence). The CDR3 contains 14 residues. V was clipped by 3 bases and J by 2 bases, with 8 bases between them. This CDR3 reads CASSEGVAYNEQFF. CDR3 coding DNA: TGCGCCAGCAGTGAAGGGGTAGCCTACAATGAGCAGTTCTTC.

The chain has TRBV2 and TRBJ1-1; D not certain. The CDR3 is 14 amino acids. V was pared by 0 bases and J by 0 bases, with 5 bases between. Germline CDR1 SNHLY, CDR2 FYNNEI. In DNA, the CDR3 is TGTGCCAGCAGTGAAGCAACGGTGAACACTGAAGCTTTCTTT. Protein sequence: CASSEATVNTEAFF.

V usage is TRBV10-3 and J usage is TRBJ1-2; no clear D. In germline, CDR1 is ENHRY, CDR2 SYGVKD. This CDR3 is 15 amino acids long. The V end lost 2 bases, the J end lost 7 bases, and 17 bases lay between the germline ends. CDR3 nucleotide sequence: TGTGCCATCAGTGAGAAACAGCGGGAATTCGGTGGCTACACCTTC. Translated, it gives CAISEKQREFGGYTF.